This entry concerns a single T cell receptor (beta chain). Its antigen remains unidentified. Time point given: patch test 1, 2 weeks after DPC sensitization. Treatment defined: therapeutic diphenylcyclopropenone sensitization with weekly scalp DPC. The donor pool consisted of alopecia patients aged 18 to 70 years, considered suitable for DPC. The starting material, unfractionated whole blood, was used for total RNA extraction. TCRdb re-derived calls from the RACE reads in MiXCR, one entry per CDR3 protein. The table records roughly 160,000 distinct CDR3 sequences, more than 12% of them present only once. These data come from a study of human T cells and chemical hapten exposure. Study information: Sensitization involved placing 2% DPC onto a 2 cm by 2 cm region of upper inner arm skin.

Study-wide results and caveats: Among expanded TCRs, significantly more large CDR3 similarity clusters formed than among controls.

The sample consisted of whole blood, taken in connection with sensitization to the hapten diphenylcyclopropenone (DPC). The sequence derives from a woman under 40 with alopecia areata. Some clones in this sample may be carry-over from other donors' samples.

CDR3 residues: CSARVPSSYNEQFF. Here the CDR3 DNA reads TGCAGTGCTAGAGTCCCTAGCTCCTACAATGAGCAGTTCTTC. The rearrangement links TRBV20-1 to TRBJ2-1; D call uncertain. The CDR3 length is 14 residues. Trimming shortened V by 1 base and J by 0 bases, and 7 bases separated the two germline ends. CDR1 and CDR2 (germline): DFQATT, SNEGSKA (reference sequence).